This T cell receptor beta chain comes out of a study of a mutant IDH1 vaccine in newly diagnosed glioma. Study information: During weeks 1, 3, 5, 7, 11, 15, 19 and 23, patients received eight vaccinations. Treated patients were approximately 62% male, roughly 40% female, mean age roughly 40 years. Study-wide results and limits: Vaccine-induced immune responses occurred in 90% to 95% of patients.

Notes on this clone: What it binds is not known.

Time point given: week 23, last vaccination. Every single dose of the vaccine, 300 ug of mutant IDH1 20-mer peptide, came with topical imiquimod. The study enrolled donors with new WHO grade 3 or 4 IDH1-mutant, ATRX-lost astrocytomas. The germline gives CDR1 LGHNA, CDR2 YSLEER. V shed 0 bases, J shed 6 bases, and the junction held 5 bases outside the gene matches. The CDR3 is 15 amino acids. Method: immunoSEQ multiplex PCR; TCRdb's copy keeps in-frame clones and lacks some. The data show some 31,000 clones, around 80% seen once. The sample in question was PBMCs, obtained from a glioma patient whose treatment included an IDH1 peptide vaccine. This receptor was identified in a woman aged 18-30 years with glioma. The chain couples TRBV4-3 to TRBJ1-2, with TRBD1 identical over 9 bases. The DNA of the CDR3 is TGCGCCAGCAGCCAAGAGACAGGGGGGACGAATGGCTACACCTTC. This encodes CASSQETGGTNGYTF.